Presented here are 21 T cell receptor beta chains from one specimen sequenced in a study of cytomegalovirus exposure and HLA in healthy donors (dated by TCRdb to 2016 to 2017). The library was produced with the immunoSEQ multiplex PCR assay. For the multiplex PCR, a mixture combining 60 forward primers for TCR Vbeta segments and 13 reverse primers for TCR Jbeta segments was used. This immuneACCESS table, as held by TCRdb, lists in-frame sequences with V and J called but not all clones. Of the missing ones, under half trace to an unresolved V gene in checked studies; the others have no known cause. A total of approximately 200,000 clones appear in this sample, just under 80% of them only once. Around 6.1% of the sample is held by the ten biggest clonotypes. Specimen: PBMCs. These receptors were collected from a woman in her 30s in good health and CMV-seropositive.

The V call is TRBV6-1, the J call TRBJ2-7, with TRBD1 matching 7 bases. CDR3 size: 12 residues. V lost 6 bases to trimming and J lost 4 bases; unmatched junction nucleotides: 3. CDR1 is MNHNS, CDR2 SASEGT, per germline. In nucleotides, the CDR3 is TGTGCCAGCAGGAGACAGGGATACGAGCAGTACTTC. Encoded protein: CASRRQGYEQYF.

The CDR3 coding sequence is TGTGCCAGTAGTATACGGACAGCCACCTACGAGCAGTACTTC. Its translation: CASSIRTATYEQYF. The rearrangement uses TRBV19 and TRBJ2-7; D might be TRBD1 (6 bases). The length of the CDR3 is 14 residues. V shed 2 bases and J shed 2 bases, with 10 bases lying between them. The V gene's germline CDR1 is LNHDA and CDR2 SQIVND (reference sequence). Filled out from reference TRBV19 and TRBJ2-7, the complete variable domain reads DGGITQSPKYLFRKEGQNVTLSCEQNLNHDAMYWYRQDPGQGLRLIYYSQIVNDFQKGDIAEGYSVSREKKESFPLTVTSAQKNPTAFYLCASSIRTATYEQYFGPGTRLTVT.

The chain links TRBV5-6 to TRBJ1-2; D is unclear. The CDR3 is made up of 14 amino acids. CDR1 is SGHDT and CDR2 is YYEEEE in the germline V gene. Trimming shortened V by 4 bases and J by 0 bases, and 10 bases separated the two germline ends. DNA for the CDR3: TGTGCCAGCAGCCCCATCGACTCTAACTATGGCTACACCTTC. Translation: CASSPIDSNYGYTF.

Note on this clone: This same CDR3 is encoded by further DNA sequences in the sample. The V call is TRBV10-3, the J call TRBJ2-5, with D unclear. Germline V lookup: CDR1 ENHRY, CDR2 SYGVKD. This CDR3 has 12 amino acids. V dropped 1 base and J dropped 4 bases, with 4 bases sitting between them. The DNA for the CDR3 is TGTGCCATCAGTGAGTGGAGAGAGACCCAGTACTTC. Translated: CAISEWRETQYF.

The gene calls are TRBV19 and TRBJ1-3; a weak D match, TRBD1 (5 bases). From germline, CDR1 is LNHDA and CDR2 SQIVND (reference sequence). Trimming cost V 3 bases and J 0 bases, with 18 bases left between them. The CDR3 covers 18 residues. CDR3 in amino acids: CASSISTESLFSGNTIYF. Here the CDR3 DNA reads TGTGCCAGTAGTATTTCGACAGAGAGCCTATTCTCTGGAAACACCATATATTTT.

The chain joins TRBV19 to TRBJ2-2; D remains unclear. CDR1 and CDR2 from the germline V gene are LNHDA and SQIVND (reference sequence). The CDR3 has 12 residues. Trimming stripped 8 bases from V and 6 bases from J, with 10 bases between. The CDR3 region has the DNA TGTGCCAGTTCCAGTCCCCCCGGGGAGCTGTTTTTT. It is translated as CASSSPPGELFF.

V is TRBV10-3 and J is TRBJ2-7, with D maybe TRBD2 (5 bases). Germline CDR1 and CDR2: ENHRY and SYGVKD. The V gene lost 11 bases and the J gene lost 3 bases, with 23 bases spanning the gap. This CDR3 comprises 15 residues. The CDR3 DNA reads TGTGCCTCCCTTTCGGTCGATGAGGGCCGCTACGAGCAGTACTTC. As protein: CASLSVDEGRYEQYF.

The CDR3 loop reads CATSRHRVTGEQYF. The CDR3 region has the DNA TGTGCCACCAGCAGGCACAGGGTAACGGGCGAGCAGTACTTC. This chain uses TRBV15 with TRBJ2-7; D is possibly TRBD1 (6 bases). CDR3 size: 14 residues. The germline CDR1 and CDR2 sequences are LNHNV and YYDKDF (reference sequence). V lost 3 bases, J lost 6 bases, and 15 bases lay in between.

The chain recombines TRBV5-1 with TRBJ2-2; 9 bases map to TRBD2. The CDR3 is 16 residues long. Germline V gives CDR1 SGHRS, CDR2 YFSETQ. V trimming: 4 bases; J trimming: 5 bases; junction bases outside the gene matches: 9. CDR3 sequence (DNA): TGCGCCAGCAGCCTTGACACTAGCGGGTTGACCGGGGAGCTGTTTTTT. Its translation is CASSLDTSGLTGELFF.

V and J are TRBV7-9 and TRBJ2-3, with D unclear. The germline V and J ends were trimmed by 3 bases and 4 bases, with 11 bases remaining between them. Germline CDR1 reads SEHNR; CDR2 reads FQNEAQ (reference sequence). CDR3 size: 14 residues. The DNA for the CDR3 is TGTGCCAGCAGCTTTGGTCGAGGCGCAGATACGCAGTATTTT. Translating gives CASSFGRGADTQYF.

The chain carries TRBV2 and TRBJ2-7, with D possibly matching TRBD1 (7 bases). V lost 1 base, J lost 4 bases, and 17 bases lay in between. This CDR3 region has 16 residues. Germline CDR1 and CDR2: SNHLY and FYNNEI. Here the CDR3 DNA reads TGTGCCAGCAGTGAAGTTTTCAGGGGGAGGAAGTACGAGCAGTACTTC. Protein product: CASSEVFRGRKYEQYF. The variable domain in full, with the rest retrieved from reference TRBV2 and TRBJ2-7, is EPEVTQTPSHQVTQMGQEVILRCVPISNHLYFYWYRQILGQKVEFLVSFYNNEISEKSEIFDDQFSVERPDGSNFTLKIRSTKLEDSAMYFCASSEVFRGRKYEQYFGPGTRLTVT.

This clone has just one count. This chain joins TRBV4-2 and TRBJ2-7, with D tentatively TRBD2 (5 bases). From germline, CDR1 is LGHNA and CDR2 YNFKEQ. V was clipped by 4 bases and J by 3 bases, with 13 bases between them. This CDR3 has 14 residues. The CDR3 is CASSRITGVYEQYF. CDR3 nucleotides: TGTGCCAGCAGCCGCATTACCGGGGTCTACGAGCAGTACTTC.

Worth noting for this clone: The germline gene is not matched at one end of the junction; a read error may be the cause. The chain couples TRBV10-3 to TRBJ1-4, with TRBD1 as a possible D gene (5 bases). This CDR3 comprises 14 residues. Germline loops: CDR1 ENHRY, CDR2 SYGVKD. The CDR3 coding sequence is TGTGTCATCAGTGAGCGGGGGATTAATGAAAAACTGTTTTTT. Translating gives CVISERGINEKLFF.

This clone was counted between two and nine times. The CDR3 loop reads CATSDTGGVGEKLFF. The CDR3 DNA reads TGTGCCACCAGCGACACAGGGGGCGTGGGGGAAAAACTGTTTTTT. The chain couples TRBV15 to TRBJ1-4; TRBD1 agrees at 9 bases. CDR3 size: 15 residues. CDR1 and CDR2 (germline): LNHNV, YYDKDF (reference sequence). Losses at the gene ends were 5 bases for V and 8 bases for J; bases not matched to a gene: 9.

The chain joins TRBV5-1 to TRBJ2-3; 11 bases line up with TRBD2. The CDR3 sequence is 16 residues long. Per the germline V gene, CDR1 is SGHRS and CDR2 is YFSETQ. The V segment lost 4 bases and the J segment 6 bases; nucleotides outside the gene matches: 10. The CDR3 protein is CASSPELAGVRDTQYF. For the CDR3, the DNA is TGCGCCAGCAGCCCCGAACTAGCGGGAGTAAGGGATACGCAGTATTTT.

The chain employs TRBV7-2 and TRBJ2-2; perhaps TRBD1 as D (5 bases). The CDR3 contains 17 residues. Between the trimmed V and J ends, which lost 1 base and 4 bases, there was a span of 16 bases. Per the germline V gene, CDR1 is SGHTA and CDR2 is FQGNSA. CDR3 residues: CASSLVGSRVPTGELFF. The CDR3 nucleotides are TGTGCCAGCAGCTTAGTGGGCAGCAGGGTCCCCACCGGGGAGCTGTTTTTT.

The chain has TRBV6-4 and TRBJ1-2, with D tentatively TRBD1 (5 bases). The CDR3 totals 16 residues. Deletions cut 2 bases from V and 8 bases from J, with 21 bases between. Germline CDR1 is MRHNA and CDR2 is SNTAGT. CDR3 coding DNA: TGTGCCAGCAGTGACCAAGGGACTGACTATTCGGGGGGCTACACCTTC. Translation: CASSDQGTDYSGGYTF.

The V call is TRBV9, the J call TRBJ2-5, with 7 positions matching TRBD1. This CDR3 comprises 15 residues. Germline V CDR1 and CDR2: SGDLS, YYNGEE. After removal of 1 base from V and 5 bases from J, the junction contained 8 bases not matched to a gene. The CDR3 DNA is TGTGCCAGCAGCGTACCGACAGGGTACGGGGAGACCCAGTACTTC. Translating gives CASSVPTGYGETQYF.

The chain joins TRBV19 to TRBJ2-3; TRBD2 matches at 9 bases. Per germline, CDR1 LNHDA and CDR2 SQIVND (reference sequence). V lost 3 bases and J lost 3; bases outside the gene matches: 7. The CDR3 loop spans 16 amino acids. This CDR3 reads CASSMDLAGITDTQYF. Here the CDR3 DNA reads TGTGCCAGTAGTATGGACCTAGCGGGGATAACAGATACGCAGTATTTT.

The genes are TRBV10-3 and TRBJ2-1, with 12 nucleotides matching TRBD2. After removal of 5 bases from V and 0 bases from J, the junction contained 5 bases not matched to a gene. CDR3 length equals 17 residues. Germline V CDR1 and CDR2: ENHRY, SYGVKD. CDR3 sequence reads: CAISSPTSGSSYNEQFF. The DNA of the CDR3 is TGTGCCATCAGTTCCCCGACTAGCGGGAGCTCCTACAATGAGCAGTTCTTC.

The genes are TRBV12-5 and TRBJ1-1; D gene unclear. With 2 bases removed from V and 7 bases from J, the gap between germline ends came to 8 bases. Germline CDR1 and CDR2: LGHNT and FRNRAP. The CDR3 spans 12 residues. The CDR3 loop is CASGLYPNEAFF. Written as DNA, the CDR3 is TGTGCTAGTGGTTTGTATCCTAATGAAGCTTTCTTT. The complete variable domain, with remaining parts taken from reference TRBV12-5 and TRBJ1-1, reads DARVTQTPRHKVTEMGQEVTMRCQPILGHNTVFWYRQTMMQGLELLAYFRNRAPLDDSGMPKDRFSAEMPDATLATLKIQPSEPRDSAVYFCASGLYPNEAFFGQGTRLTVV.